The T cell receptor beta chain described here comes from a study of chemoradiotherapy in HPV16-positive cancers. Overall study results and limits: HPV-specific T cells were functionally defined from only a couple of HPV16-positive patients. HPV-responsive T-cell expansion during chemoradiotherapy was linked to improved recurrence-free survival in HPV16-positive patients.

Only in-frame clones appear in the TCRdb table, and some are missing; sequencing was by immunoSEQ multiplex PCR. Of some 14,000 clones listed, 69% are singletons. Samples were taken several times over chemoradiotherapy. Details on this clone: Its antigen is still unknown.

Looked up from germline, CDR1 is SEHNR and CDR2 is FQNEAQ (reference sequence). J was trimmed by 5 bases and V by 6 bases; bases with no gene match: 8. The CDR3 is 14 amino acids. The biological material was taken from a patient who underwent chemoradiotherapy. This TCR derives from a human donor with HPV-associated anogenital cancer. The J gene is TRBJ2-5, the V gene TRBV7-9, with TRBD2 matching over 8 bases. This CDR3 is CASSSTSALETQYF. The CDR3 DNA reads TGTGCCAGCAGTTCGACTAGCGCGTTGGAGACCCAGTACTTC.